This TCR beta chain came from a study of blood T cell repertoires in COVID-19. Study at large: The cDNA or gDNA used as material had been derived from T cells, B-cell-depleted T cells, or PBMCs.

Per the germline V gene, CDR1 is ENHRY and CDR2 is SYGVKD. V lost 0 bases to trimming and J lost 14 bases, with 20 bases between them. The CDR3 sequence is 16 residues long. Clones were sequenced by immunoSEQ multiplex PCR, and TCRdb holds only the in-frame ones, with some missing. The table has about 250,000 clones, about 91% seen once. Sequences were obtained from peripheral blood. This chain connects TRBV10-3 to TRBJ1-6; D might be TRBD1 (5 bases). This TCR was recovered from a man of 80 years or more with acute or convalescent COVID-19. Here the CDR3 reads CAISESLRGRQATLHF. The CDR3 DNA reads as TGTGCCATCAGTGAGTCGTTAAGGGGTCGGCAGGCCACCCTCCACTTT.